This entry is about one TCR beta chain. Antigen specificity is unknown. Method: immunoSEQ multiplex PCR; TCRdb's copy keeps in-frame clones and lacks some. The sample lists some 40,000 clones, around 90% seen once, with around 30% in the top ten. Researchers took blood at baseline, on cycle 4 day 1, and on cycle 7 day 1. This specimen comes from a study of OX40 agonist ivuxolimab in advanced cancers. Study as a whole: Administration of intravenous ivuxolimab to patients occurred every 2 weeks at 0.01 to 10 mg/kg.

Regarding the study as a whole: Also present in some nonresponders was a low level of normalized T-cell clonal expansion. Antigen specificity of clonally expanded peripheral T cells was not established.

Germline CDR1 and CDR2: MNHNY and SVGAGI (reference sequence). The CDR3 is made up of 14 amino acids. V trimming: 4 bases; J trimming: 3 bases; junction bases outside the gene matches: 0. The starting material was CD4+ or CD8+ T cells sorted from blood, obtained in a trial of the OX40 agonist ivuxolimab. The chain couples TRBV6-6 to TRBJ1-4; TRBD1 aligns across 9 bases. The source of this sequence is an adult with an advanced solid tumor such as melanoma, head and neck, liver or kidney cancer. This CDR3 reads CASSWTGANEKLFF. DNA for the CDR3: TGTGCCAGCAGTTGGACAGGGGCTAATGAAAAACTGTTTTTT.